This record covers a single T cell receptor (beta chain). Its specificity is unknown. These data come from a study of T cell repertoires in cytomegalovirus infection. Study-level findings and limits: Individuals carrying CMV plus the relevant HLA were identified by cumulative frequency of public TCR beta families. Dominant in the ex vivo response were TCR beta clonotypes restricted by HLA-C and specific for CMV.

TCRdb independently ran MiXCR on the reads; one entry per CDR3 protein. The sample yields just under 500,000 distinct CDR3 sequences, 25% to 35% seen once. Trimming cost V 3 bases and J 8 bases, with 8 bases left between them. Germline loops: CDR1 DFQATT, CDR2 SNEGSKA (reference sequence). CDR3 length: 11 amino acids. The clonotype originates from a human donor in good health (CMV status not recorded). Some clones in this sample may be carry-over from other donors' samples. The chain couples TRBV20-1 to TRBJ1-3, with a possible D match to TRBD1 (5 bases). The sample was cultured PBMCs, taken from culture after CMV antigen stimulation. As DNA, the CDR3 is TGCAGTGCTAGGCTGGGGGACACCATATATTTT. It specifies CSARLGDTIYF.